Listed below are T cell receptor beta chains from one sample, sequenced in a study of T cells in Graves' hyperthyroidism and ophthalmopathy. TCRdb re-derived calls from the multiplex PCR reads in MiXCR, one entry per CDR3 protein. The sample lists 100,000 to 140,000 distinct CDR3 sequences; around a sixth were seen once. The specimen sequenced was blood. Receptors were obtained from a woman between 50 and 59 years old with Graves' hyperthyroidism. CDR3s include the opening cysteine and the closing phenylalanine or tryptophan. The D gene is left open where the match is weak. Rows may omit the clone size; those that give it use once, few, many or a size class.

abundance: many
d_gene: TRBD2
j_gene: TRBJ2-3
v_gene: TRBV2
CDR3nt: TGTGCCAGCAGTGATAGCGGGAGTATGACAGATACGCAGTATTTT
CDR3aa: CASSDSGSMTDTQYF

abundance: many
d_gene: TRBD1
j_gene: TRBJ2-5
v_gene: TRBV2
CDR3nt: TGTGCCAGCAGTACGGGGACAGGGGCAGTGCCAAGGGAGACCCAGTACTTC
CDR3aa: CASSTGTGAVPRETQYF

abundance: many
d_gene: TRBD1
j_gene: TRBJ1-1
v_gene: TRBV20-1
CDR3nt: TGCAGTGCAACCCGGGACAGCTTGAACACTGAAGCTTTCTTT
CDR3aa: CSATRDSLNTEAFF

abundance: many
d_gene: TRBD2
j_gene: TRBJ2-1
v_gene: TRBV2
CDR3nt: TGTGCCAGCAGCAAAAGCGGGAGCTCCTACAATGAGCAGTTCTTC
CDR3aa: CASSKSGSSYNEQFF

abundance: -
d_gene: TRBD2
j_gene: TRBJ2-1
v_gene: TRBV28
CDR3nt: TGTGCCAGCAGTTCCCCACGAACTACTAGCGGGAGGGGTTACTATGAGCAGTTCTTC
CDR3aa: CASSSPRTTSGRGYYEQFF

abundance: many
d_gene: -
j_gene: TRBJ2-5
v_gene: TRBV11-2
CDR3nt: TGTGCCAGCAGCTTAAATTTTGGAGCTGAAGAGACCCAGTACTTC
CDR3aa: CASSLNFGAEETQYF

abundance: -
d_gene: TRBD1
j_gene: TRBJ1-1
v_gene: TRBV3-1
CDR3nt: TGTGCCAGCAGACATTTAACAGGGGGCACTGAAGCTTTCTTT
CDR3aa: CASRHLTGGTEAFF

abundance: many
d_gene: -
j_gene: TRBJ1-1
v_gene: TRBV12-3/TRBV12-4
CDR3nt: TGTGCCAGCAGTGTCGGCGTGAACACTGAAGCTTTCTTT
CDR3aa: CASSVGVNTEAFF

abundance: once
d_gene: TRBD2
j_gene: TRBJ2-1
v_gene: TRBV2
CDR3nt: TGTGCCAGCAGTACCCCGGGACTAGCGGTGAACAATGAGCAGTTCTTC
CDR3aa: CASSTPGLAVNNEQFF

abundance: few
d_gene: TRBD2
j_gene: TRBJ2-1
v_gene: TRBV5-4
CDR3nt: TGTGCCGGCAGCCAATACGGGACTAGCGTAAACAATGAGCAGTTCTTC
CDR3aa: CAGSQYGTSVNNEQFF

abundance: many
d_gene: -
j_gene: TRBJ1-4
v_gene: TRBV5-1
CDR3nt: TGCGCCAGCAGCTTGAGGGGCACTAATGAAAAACTGTTTTTT
CDR3aa: CASSLRGTNEKLFF

abundance: many
d_gene: -
j_gene: TRBJ2-5
v_gene: TRBV24-1
CDR3nt: TGTGCCACCAGTGATCCGACAGGCCAAGAGACCCAGTACTTC
CDR3aa: CATSDPTGQETQYF

abundance: many
d_gene: -
j_gene: TRBJ2-1
v_gene: TRBV11-2
CDR3nt: TGTGCCAGCAGCTTAGTTCGGGGTGCCAACAATGAGCAGTTCTTC
CDR3aa: CASSLVRGANNEQFF

abundance: -
d_gene: -
j_gene: TRBJ2-1
v_gene: TRBV20-1
CDR3nt: TGCAGTGCAAATGACCAGGGAAATGAGCAGTTCTTC
CDR3aa: CSANDQGNEQFF

abundance: many
d_gene: -
j_gene: TRBJ2-1
v_gene: TRBV7-6
CDR3nt: TGTGCCAGCAGCTTAACGGCGGCCTTAGGGTACAATGAGCAGTTCTTC
CDR3aa: CASSLTAALGYNEQFF

abundance: many
d_gene: TRBD2
j_gene: TRBJ2-1
v_gene: TRBV27
CDR3nt: TGTGCCAGCAGCTCCCCACCGGGAGGGCAGTTCTTC
CDR3aa: CASSSPPGGQFF

abundance: -
d_gene: -
j_gene: TRBJ2-7
v_gene: TRBV14
CDR3nt: TGTGCCAGCAGCCGAACTAATACCTACGAGCAGTACTTC
CDR3aa: CASSRTNTYEQYF

abundance: -
d_gene: -
j_gene: TRBJ2-4
v_gene: TRBV25-1
CDR3nt: TGTGCCAGCAGTAGGAGAGGGGAAAACATTCAGTACTTC
CDR3aa: CASSRRGENIQYF

abundance: many
d_gene: -
j_gene: TRBJ2-1
v_gene: TRBV20-1
CDR3nt: TGCAGTGCTGTACAGGATCGACGGACCAATGAGCAGTTCTTC
CDR3aa: CSAVQDRRTNEQFF

abundance: many
d_gene: -
j_gene: TRBJ1-5
v_gene: TRBV4-1
CDR3nt: TGCGCCAGCAGCCAAGATGGCAATCAGCCCCAGCATTTT
CDR3aa: CASSQDGNQPQHF

abundance: many
d_gene: -
j_gene: TRBJ2-3
v_gene: TRBV11-2
CDR3nt: TGTGCCAGCAGCTTAGTCGGCGGGCGGGGTGCTGATACGCAGTATTTT
CDR3aa: CASSLVGGRGADTQYF

abundance: once
d_gene: -
j_gene: TRBJ2-3
v_gene: TRBV20-1
CDR3nt: TGCAGTACGAGCCCAGTGGGGATCACAGATACGCAGTATTTT
CDR3aa: CSTSPVGITDTQYF

abundance: -
d_gene: -
j_gene: TRBJ1-5
v_gene: TRBV4-1
CDR3nt: TGCGCCAGCAGCCCAGCTTGGGCACCTGGGCCCCAGCATTTT
CDR3aa: CASSPAWAPGPQHF

abundance: -
d_gene: -
j_gene: TRBJ1-2
v_gene: TRBV7-9
CDR3nt: TGTGCCAGCAGCAAGACAGAAGCCTATGGCTACACCTTC
CDR3aa: CASSKTEAYGYTF

abundance: many
d_gene: -
j_gene: TRBJ2-5
v_gene: TRBV20-1
CDR3nt: TGCAGTGCTAGACAGAGAGAGACCCAGTACTTC
CDR3aa: CSARQRETQYF

abundance: many
d_gene: -
j_gene: TRBJ2-3
v_gene: TRBV5-8
CDR3nt: TGTGCCAGCAGACCTCGTCTAGTCCCCTCTAGCACAGATACGCAGTATTTT
CDR3aa: CASRPRLVPSSTDTQYF

abundance: few
d_gene: TRBD1
j_gene: TRBJ1-2
v_gene: TRBV6-1
CDR3nt: TGTGCCAGCAGCCCAGGGACAGGGGGGATCTATGGCTACACCTTC
CDR3aa: CASSPGTGGIYGYTF

abundance: many
d_gene: TRBD2
j_gene: TRBJ2-4
v_gene: TRBV3-1
CDR3nt: TGTGCCAGCAGCCAAGGAAGACTAGCGGGAGGATGGCCTGAAAACATTCAGTACTTC
CDR3aa: CASSQGRLAGGWPENIQYF

abundance: many
d_gene: -
j_gene: TRBJ1-1
v_gene: TRBV2
CDR3nt: TGTGCCAGCAGTGAACCCGCGGAGGGCACTGAAGCTTTCTTT
CDR3aa: CASSEPAEGTEAFF

abundance: many
d_gene: -
j_gene: TRBJ2-1
v_gene: TRBV4-1
CDR3nt: TGCGCCAGCAGCCAGACCCGGGACAATGAGCAGTTCTTC
CDR3aa: CASSQTRDNEQFF

abundance: many
d_gene: -
j_gene: TRBJ2-1
v_gene: TRBV20-1
CDR3nt: TGCAGTGCTAGAGAAAGGGAACAGGACAATGAGCAGTTCTTC
CDR3aa: CSAREREQDNEQFF

abundance: -
d_gene: -
j_gene: TRBJ2-5
v_gene: TRBV11-1
CDR3nt: TGTGCCAGCAGCTCCGCAGGGGTACACCAAGAGACCCAGTACTTC
CDR3aa: CASSSAGVHQETQYF

abundance: many
d_gene: -
j_gene: TRBJ2-3
v_gene: TRBV12-3/TRBV12-4
CDR3nt: TGTGCCAGCAGTCAGACTAGAGACACAGATACGCAGTATTTT
CDR3aa: CASSQTRDTDTQYF

abundance: many
d_gene: -
j_gene: TRBJ2-5
v_gene: TRBV27
CDR3nt: TGTGCCAGCAGTTTACGGACAGACCAAGAGACCCAGTACTTC
CDR3aa: CASSLRTDQETQYF

abundance: -
d_gene: TRBD2
j_gene: TRBJ2-1
v_gene: TRBV11-2
CDR3nt: TGTGCCAGCAGCTTAGATGAGGTGGGACTAGCGGGACTTAACGAGCAGTTCTTC
CDR3aa: CASSLDEVGLAGLNEQFF

abundance: many
d_gene: -
j_gene: TRBJ1-5
v_gene: TRBV28
CDR3nt: TGTGCCAGCAGTCGTCAAGGCAGGGGCAATCAGCCCCAGCATTTT
CDR3aa: CASSRQGRGNQPQHF

abundance: many
d_gene: TRBD2
j_gene: TRBJ2-7
v_gene: TRBV10-2
CDR3nt: TGCGCCAGCAGACTAGCGGGAGGGTCCTACGAGCAGTACTTC
CDR3aa: CASRLAGGSYEQYF

abundance: many
d_gene: -
j_gene: TRBJ2-5
v_gene: TRBV20-1
CDR3nt: TGCAGTGCTAGAGAGAACGGGATCCAAGAGACCCAGTACTTC
CDR3aa: CSARENGIQETQYF

abundance: many
d_gene: TRBD1
j_gene: TRBJ2-3
v_gene: TRBV7-7
CDR3nt: TGTGCTAGCAGCCAACTACAGGGGACAGATACGCAGTATTTT
CDR3aa: CASSQLQGTDTQYF